This TCR beta chain is drawn from a study of identical twins. The V gene lost 3 bases and the J gene lost 1 base, with 12 bases spanning the gap. Germline V CDR1 and CDR2: SNHLY, FYNNEI. The CDR3 consists of 15 residues. General study findings and limits: The more abundant beta clonotypes in cord blood had fewer insertions, and memory repertoires did not show this.

This clonotype was seen only a few times. The antigen is unknown. TCRdb independently ran MiXCR on the 5' RACE reads; one entry per CDR3 protein. The sample includes 640,000 or so distinct CDR3 sequences, over 5% seen only once; the top ten take roughly 1.6%. The sample taken for sequencing was naive T cells sorted from blood. The sequence was collected from a man between 18 and 29 years old in good health. The chain combines TRBV2 with TRBJ1-1, with a weak D call TRBD1 (5 bases). The CDR3 region is CASSDFRQGNTEAFF. The CDR3 coding sequence is TGTGCCAGCAGTGATTTCCGGCAGGGGAACACTGAAGCTTTCTTT.